This is a list of T cell receptor beta chains from one sample in a study of cytomegalovirus exposure and HLA in healthy donors. Libraries were prepared by immunoSEQ multiplex PCR; TCRdb keeps only in-frame clonotypes and omits some of them. The sample lists about 84,000 clones, about 60% occurring once. The source material was PBMCs. The receptors were gathered from a woman in her forties in good health and CMV-seropositive. Each CDR3 is given with its conserved first and last residue. The order of the fields is J gene, D gene, V gene, clone size, CDR3 protein, CDR3 DNA. The D gene is left open where the match is weak. A clone size is listed for some rows: how often the clone was seen (once, few, many), or a class if it is expanded.

J: TRBJ1-4; D: TRBD1; V: TRBV11-2; size: -; CDR3: CASSLTGETNEKLFF; DNA: TGTGCCAGCAGCCTTACAGGGGAAACTAATGAAAAACTGTTTTTT
J: TRBJ1-5; D: -; V: TRBV6-5; size: -; CDR3: CASSPTGYAQPQHF; DNA: TGTGCCAGCAGCCCCACAGGGTACGCTCAGCCCCAGCATTTT
J: TRBJ2-4; D: -; V: TRBV5-4; size: -; CDR3: CASSLSGDKNIQYF; DNA: TGTGCCAGCAGCTTGTCAGGGGACAAAAACATTCAGTACTTC
J: TRBJ2-7; D: TRBD1; V: TRBV7-9; size: -; CDR3: CASSRGTDSYEQYF; DNA: TGTGCCAGCAGCCGAGGGACAGATTCCTACGAGCAGTACTTC
J: TRBJ2-3; D: TRBD2; V: TRBV6-5; size: few; CDR3: CASRLSAGGDTQYF; DNA: TGTGCCAGCCGCCTATCAGCGGGAGGGGATACGCAGTATTTT
J: TRBJ1-5; D: -; V: TRBV7-2; size: few; CDR3: CASSLSAGQPQHF; DNA: TGTGCCAGCAGCTTATCGGCAGGCCAGCCCCAGCATTTT
J: TRBJ2-4; D: -; V: TRBV2; size: -; CDR3: CASSGSTGSKNIQYF; DNA: TGTGCCAGCAGTGGGTCGACAGGATCCAAAAACATTCAGTACTTC
J: TRBJ2-3; D: TRBD2; V: TRBV7-9; size: -; CDR3: CASSSQVLAGVADTQYF; DNA: TGTGCCAGCAGCTCACAGGTACTAGCGGGAGTAGCAGATACGCAGTATTTT
J: TRBJ1-5; D: -; V: TRBV21-1; size: -; CDR3: CASSKAGPIARGTNQPQHF; DNA: TGTGCCAGCAGCAAAGCGGGCCCTATTGCTAGGGGTACAAATCAGCCCCAGCATTTT
J: TRBJ2-7; D: -; V: TRBV25-1; size: -; CDR3: CASSESGGKYEQYF; DNA: TGTGCCAGCAGTGAATCGGGTGGAAAGTACGAGCAGTACTTC
J: TRBJ1-5; D: TRBD1; V: TRBV2; size: -; CDR3: CASTYSSSLTGGPQHF; DNA: TGTGCCAGCACCTACTCCTCGTCATTGACAGGGGGGCCCCAGCATTTT
J: TRBJ1-1; D: -; V: TRBV7-8; size: -; CDR3: CASSLGKGVGTEAFF; DNA: TGTGCCAGCAGCTTAGGAAAGGGGGTCGGCACTGAAGCTTTCTTT
J: TRBJ1-1; D: -; V: TRBV27; size: -; CDR3: CASSLTGIGNTEAFF; DNA: TGTGCCAGCAGTTTAACGGGGATTGGGAACACTGAAGCTTTCTTT
J: TRBJ2-6; D: -; V: TRBV9; size: -; CDR3: CASSPPASSGANVLTF; DNA: TGTGCCAGCAGCCCCCCTGCGTCGTCTGGGGCCAACGTCCTGACTTTC
J: TRBJ2-1; D: -; V: TRBV7-2; size: -; CDR3: CASSETGGNEQFF; DNA: TGTGCCAGCAGCGAAACGGGCGGGAATGAGCAGTTCTTC
J: TRBJ2-2; D: -; V: TRBV4-3; size: few; CDR3: CASSQELGPGELFF; DNA: TGCGCCAGCAGCCAAGAATTGGGCCCCGGGGAGCTGTTTTTT
J: TRBJ1-1; D: -; V: TRBV19; size: once; CDR3: CASRLGGNTEAFF; DNA: TGTGCCAGTAGATTGGGGGGGAACACTGAAGCTTTCTTT
J: TRBJ2-5; D: TRBD1; V: TRBV5-1; size: -; CDR3: CASSLSDRVGPETQYF; DNA: TGCGCCAGCAGCCTCTCTGACAGGGTGGGGCCGGAGACCCAGTACTTC
J: TRBJ2-5; D: -; V: TRBV5-4; size: -; CDR3: CASSLKGEDGQYF; DNA: TGTGCCAGCAGCTTGAAGGGAGAGGATGGCCAGTACTTC
J: TRBJ2-3; D: -; V: TRBV18; size: -; CDR3: CASSPPGWAGTDTQYF; DNA: TGTGCCAGCTCACCGCCGGGGTGGGCGGGCACAGATACGCAGTATTTT
J: TRBJ2-1; D: -; V: TRBV4-3; size: once; CDR3: CASSQGLATNEQFF; DNA: TGCGCCAGCAGCCAGGGCCTGGCAACCAATGAGCAGTTCTTC
J: TRBJ2-5; D: -; V: TRBV25-1; size: -; CDR3: CASSPPVAAQETQYF; DNA: TGTGCCAGCAGTCCACCCGTAGCGGCCCAAGAGACCCAGTACTTC
J: TRBJ1-1; D: -; V: TRBV2; size: few; CDR3: CASSEGPRGAFF; DNA: TGTGCCAGCAGTGAGGGCCCTCGAGGGGCTTTCTTT
J: TRBJ1-5; D: TRBD1; V: TRBV10-3; size: -; CDR3: CAISEGSGGDNQPQHF; DNA: TGTGCCATCAGTGAGGGGTCAGGGGGCGACAATCAGCCCCAGCATTTT
J: TRBJ1-1; D: TRBD1; V: TRBV2; size: -; CDR3: CASSEFDRGPSFF; DNA: TGTGCCAGCAGTGAATTCGACAGGGGGCCGTCTTTCTTT
J: TRBJ2-1; D: TRBD2; V: TRBV7-2; size: -; CDR3: CASRLASGSLNEQFF; DNA: TGTGCCAGCAGGTTGGCTAGCGGGAGCCTCAATGAGCAGTTCTTC
J: TRBJ2-7; D: TRBD1; V: TRBV5-6; size: few; CDR3: CASSRRDRGSYEQYF; DNA: TGTGCCAGCAGCCGTCGGGACAGGGGCTCCTACGAGCAGTACTTC
J: TRBJ1-3; D: TRBD1; V: TRBV29-1; size: -; CDR3: CSALTGNGNTIYF; DNA: TGCAGCGCCCTGACAGGGAATGGAAACACCATATATTTT
J: TRBJ2-3; D: TRBD2; V: TRBV4-1; size: few; CDR3: CASSPIWGSGRADTQYF; DNA: TGCGCCAGCAGCCCCATCTGGGGTAGCGGGAGGGCCGATACGCAGTATTTT
J: TRBJ1-5; D: -; V: TRBV7-2; size: few; CDR3: CASSLGGRDQPQHF; DNA: TGTGCCAGCAGCTTAGGGGGCCGCGATCAGCCCCAGCATTTT
J: TRBJ2-2; D: -; V: TRBV6-1; size: -; CDR3: CASSELTGSTGELFF; DNA: TGTGCCAGCAGTGAATTGACAGGATCCACCGGGGAGCTGTTTTTT
J: TRBJ2-2; D: -; V: TRBV5-1; size: few; CDR3: CASSILLGTGELFF; DNA: TGCGCCAGCAGCATACTATTGGGCACCGGGGAGCTGTTTTTT
J: TRBJ1-1; D: TRBD1; V: TRBV15; size: -; CDR3: CATSAGTGGTEAFF; DNA: TGTGCCACCAGCGCTGGGACAGGGGGGACTGAAGCTTTCTTT
J: TRBJ1-2; D: TRBD1; V: TRBV19; size: -; CDR3: CASSPDRVDGYTF; DNA: TGTGCCAGTAGTCCCGACAGGGTGGATGGCTACACCTTC
J: TRBJ2-5; D: -; V: TRBV7-2; size: -; CDR3: CASSSARTDYQETQYF; DNA: TGTGCCAGCAGCTCCGCCCGGACAGATTACCAAGAGACCCAGTACTTC
J: TRBJ1-4; D: TRBD1; V: TRBV5-1; size: few; CDR3: CASSLFVVGQGNPELFF; DNA: TGCGCCAGCAGCTTGTTTGTGGTTGGACAGGGAAATCCGGAACTGTTTTTT
J: TRBJ1-5; D: -; V: TRBV19; size: few; CDR3: CASMAATLSNQPQHF; DNA: TGTGCCAGTATGGCGGCAACCCTTAGCAATCAGCCCCAGCATTTT
J: TRBJ1-1; D: TRBD1; V: TRBV4-1; size: -; CDR3: CASSQGQYTEAFF; DNA: TGCGCCAGCAGCCAGGGACAGTACACTGAAGCTTTCTTT
J: TRBJ2-7; D: TRBD1; V: TRBV6-5; size: once; CDR3: CASSEGQGSSYEQYF; DNA: TGTGCCAGCAGCGAGGGACAGGGTTCCTCCTACGAGCAGTACTTC
J: TRBJ2-2; D: TRBD2; V: TRBV6-5; size: -; CDR3: CASSYGGGTTGELFF; DNA: TGTGCCAGCAGTTACGGGGGAGGGACCACCGGGGAGCTGTTTTTT
J: TRBJ2-7; D: -; V: TRBV6-1; size: -; CDR3: CASSPGQSYEQYF; DNA: TGTGCCAGCAGTCCAGGACAGTCCTACGAGCAGTACTTC